Following are 21 T cell receptor beta chains from one sample sequenced in a study of blood T cell repertoires in COVID-19. TCRdb keeps only in-frame clones here, not all; method: immunoSEQ multiplex PCR. The sample holds around 200,000 clones; 80% to 90% are singletons and the top ten take 9.5% to 13%. The sequencing sample was made of peripheral blood. These receptor sequences come from a human donor with active or convalescent COVID-19. The donor label of this sample is uncertain.

This chain uses TRBV2 with TRBJ2-7; D possibly corresponds to TRBD1 (6 bases). Germline V gene lookup returns CDR1 SNHLY and CDR2 FYNNEI. Trimming removed 8 bases from V and 5 bases from J, with 13 bases in between. The CDR3 has 12 amino acids. The CDR3 region is CASGQGRHEQYF. CDR3 nucleotide sequence: TGTGCCAGCGGCCAGGGGCGACACGAGCAGTACTTC.

This clone has just one count. The chain is built from TRBV4-2 and TRBJ1-2; D possibly corresponds to TRBD1 (6 bases). This CDR3 is 15 amino acids long. In germline, CDR1 is LGHNA, CDR2 YNFKEQ. The germline V and J ends were trimmed by 2 bases and 6 bases, with 16 bases remaining between them. The CDR3 DNA is TGTGCCAGCAGCCAACCACAGGGAGATACGAATGGCTACACCTTC. This codes for CASSQPQGDTNGYTF.

The genes are TRBV30 and TRBJ1-1; weak D call: TRBD1 (6 bases). Between the trimmed V and J ends, which lost 2 bases and 5 bases, there was a span of 12 bases. In germline, CDR1 is GTSNPN, CDR2 SVGIG (reference sequence). The CDR3 totals 13 residues. The CDR3 loop reads CAWSQGRGTEAFF. The DNA for the CDR3 is TGTGCCTGGAGTCAGGGGAGGGGGACTGAAGCTTTCTTT.

J is TRBJ1-1 and V is TRBV27, with D perhaps TRBD1 (6 bases). The CDR3 is 12 residues long. V lost 3 bases to trimming and J lost 8 bases, with 10 bases between them. In germline, CDR1 is MNHEY, CDR2 SMNVEV (reference sequence). Here the CDR3 DNA reads TGTGCCAGCAGTTTCGGGAGGGGGGAAGCTTTCTTT. Its translation is CASSFGRGEAFF.

The rearrangement uses TRBV18 and TRBJ1-1, with 7 bases fitting TRBD1. The CDR3 has 13 amino acids. V shed 5 bases, J shed 7 bases, and the junction held 7 bases outside the gene matches. In germline, CDR1 is KGHSH, CDR2 LQKENI. The CDR3 DNA is TGTGCCAGCTCATATATACAGGGGATTGAAGCTTTCTTT. It codes for CASSYIQGIEAFF.

This chain connects TRBV5-1 to TRBJ1-1; 9 nucleotides agree with TRBD1. Looked up from germline, CDR1 is SGHRS and CDR2 is YFSETQ. J gave up 7 bases and V 4 bases, and 11 bases lay outside the gene matches. CDR3 length equals 15 residues. The CDR3 protein is CASSPNTGGGIEAFF. CDR3 DNA sequence: TGCGCCAGCAGCCCGAATACAGGGGGCGGGATTGAAGCTTTCTTT.

This sequence joins TRBV5-1 and TRBJ1-1, with 7 bases identical to TRBD1. The CDR3 totals 13 residues. After removal of 6 bases from V and 7 bases from J, the junction contained 9 bases not matched to a gene. Germline loops: CDR1 SGHRS, CDR2 YFSETQ. The DNA of the CDR3 is TGCGCCAGCAAACAGGGGCACCTTTATGAAGCTTTCTTT. Residues: CASKQGHLYEAFF.

V is TRBV5-1 and J is TRBJ2-3; D is unresolved. There are 15 residues in the CDR3. The V gene's germline CDR1 is SGHRS and CDR2 YFSETQ. Trimming took 0 bases from V and 2 from J, leaving 10 bases between them. The CDR3 DNA is TGCGCCAGCAGCTTGGGAGTCGTATCCACAGATACGCAGTATTTT. It is translated as CASSLGVVSTDTQYF.

This clone was observed a few times. In DNA form, the CDR3 reads TGTGCCAGCAGCTTAAGGAGGGACAGGGGAGAACTGTTTTTT. Translated: CASSLRRDRGELFF. The genes are TRBV7-2 and TRBJ1-4, with TRBD1 matching over 10 bases. V trimming: 2 bases; J trimming: 12 bases; junction bases outside the gene matches: 6. This CDR3 is built from 14 residues. Germline V gene sequence: CDR1 SGHTA, CDR2 FQGNSA. Complete variable domain (other parts from reference TRBV7-2 and TRBJ1-4): GAGVSQSPSNKVTEKGKDVELRCDPISGHTALYWYRQSLGQGLEFLIYFQGNSAPDKSGLPSDRFSAERTGGSVSTLTIQRTQQEDSAVYLCASSLRRDRGELFFGSGTQLSVL.

V gene TRBV30 combines with J gene TRBJ1-5; TRBD1 might be the D (6 bases). Germline values: CDR1 GTSNPN, CDR2 SVGIG (reference sequence). This CDR3 region has 14 residues. Between the trimmed V and J ends, which lost 1 base and 3 bases, there was a span of 10 bases. CDR3 sequence reads: CAWSGRGNNQPQHF. In DNA form, the CDR3 reads TGTGCCTGGAGTGGCAGGGGCAACAATCAGCCCCAGCATTTT.

The rearrangement links TRBV12-3 or TRBV12-4 to TRBJ2-7; 8 positions agree with TRBD1. The ends lost 9 bases at V and 7 bases at J; junction bases unmatched: 11. The CDR3 runs to 13 residues. The CDR3 region has the DNA TGTGCCAGTTCCGGGACAGGAGTAATGGAGCAGTACTTC. Its protein is CASSGTGVMEQYF.

This chain links TRBV2 with TRBJ1-2; 9 bases line up with TRBD1. This CDR3 has 15 amino acids. Unmatched junction bases numbered 10, after V lost 4 bases and J lost 7 bases. CDR1 is SNHLY, CDR2 FYNNEI, per germline. The CDR3 here is CASSVLLQGAGGYTF. DNA of the CDR3: TGTGCCAGCAGTGTCCTTCTACAGGGGGCAGGTGGCTACACCTTC.

The gene calls are TRBV10-3 and TRBJ1-2; TRBD1 agrees at 9 bases. This CDR3 is 16 amino acids long. V dropped 4 bases and J dropped 0; count of bases not matched to a gene: 6. Germline CDR1 reads ENHRY; CDR2 reads SYGVKD. The CDR3 protein is CAISGGQGVSNYGYTF. CDR3 bases: TGTGCCATCAGTGGGGGACAGGGAGTATCTAACTATGGCTACACCTTC.

This clone occurred a few times. The J gene is TRBJ2-3, the V gene TRBV6-4, with TRBD2 matching 8 bases. Germline CDR1 reads MRHNA; CDR2 reads SNTAGT. V was clipped by 2 bases and J by 4 bases; unmatched bases: 5. CDR3 size: 15 residues. DNA for the CDR3: TGTGCCAGCAGTGACATATCGGGGGGGCCAGATACGCAGTATTTT. As protein: CASSDISGGPDTQYF.

The V call is TRBV28, the J call TRBJ2-7, with a weak D call TRBD1 (7 bases). CDR3 length: 14 amino acids. V dropped 6 bases and J dropped 5 bases, with 17 bases sitting between them. Germline V lookup: CDR1 MDHEN, CDR2 SYDVKM. DNA of the CDR3: TGTGCCAGCAGCCCAGGGGGGCAATGGGACGAGCAGTACTTC. Protein sequence: CASSPGGQWDEQYF.

The chain combines TRBV30 with TRBJ2-3; tentative D call: TRBD1 (5 bases). The CDR3 length is 14 residues. Germline-derived CDR1 and CDR2 are GTSNPN and SVGIG (reference sequence). The germline V and J ends were trimmed by 0 bases and 5 bases, with 12 bases remaining between them. The CDR3 sequence: CAWSVGQLKDTQYF. The CDR3 DNA reads TGTGCCTGGAGTGTGGGGCAGCTCAAAGATACGCAGTATTTT.

The chain recombines TRBV7-2 with TRBJ1-5, with D possibly being TRBD1 (6 bases). Looked up from germline, CDR1 is SGHTA and CDR2 is FQGNSA. The length of the CDR3 is 15 residues. The V gene lost 5 bases and the J gene lost 0 bases, with 11 bases spanning the gap. CDR3 sequence: CASSAYRDSNQPQHF. The CDR3 DNA reads as TGTGCCAGCAGCGCCTACAGGGATAGCAATCAGCCCCAGCATTTT.

The chain recombines TRBV2 with TRBJ2-3, with TRBD2 matching 13 bases. CDR3 size: 14 residues. With V trimmed by 6 bases and J by 10 bases, 7 bases remained unmatched. Germline V lookup: CDR1 SNHLY, CDR2 FYNNEI. The DNA of the CDR3 is TGTGCCAGCAGGGATAGGACTAGCGGGGGTCCGCAGTATTTT. It is translated as CASRDRTSGGPQYF. The full variable domain, rest sourced from reference TRBV2 and TRBJ2-3, is EPEVTQTPSHQVTQMGQEVILRCVPISNHLYFYWYRQILGQKVEFLVSFYNNEISEKSEIFDDQFSVERPDGSNFTLKIRSTKLEDSAMYFCASRDRTSGGPQYFGPGTRLTVL.

This chain uses TRBV6-5 with TRBJ2-7; 9 bases fit TRBD1. This CDR3 comprises 16 residues. CDR1 MNHEY and CDR2 SVGAGI come from the germline V gene. V dropped 2 bases and J dropped 5; count of bases not matched to a gene: 10. CDR3 coding DNA: TGTGCCAGCAGTTACCGCTTGACAGGGGGGATAGACGAGCAGTACTTC. Translation gives CASSYRLTGGIDEQYF.

This sequence joins TRBV7-9 and TRBJ2-1; D unclear. The CDR3 covers 12 residues. The germline V and J ends were trimmed by 10 bases and 5 bases, with 12 bases remaining between them. From germline, CDR1 is SEHNR and CDR2 FQNEAQ (reference sequence). The CDR3 protein is CANTVTNNEQFF. The CDR3 DNA reads TGTGCCAACACTGTAACTAACAATGAGCAGTTCTTC.

The chain employs TRBV9 and TRBJ2-7; 7 bases fit TRBD2. Germline V CDR1 and CDR2: SGDLS, YYNGEE. With V trimmed by 4 bases and J by 5 bases, 24 bases remained unmatched. This CDR3 comprises 19 residues. This CDR3 is CASSPRGASGPAGYDEQYF. In DNA, the CDR3 is TGTGCCAGCAGCCCACGTGGGGCTAGCGGTCCCGCCGGGTATGACGAGCAGTACTTC. The variable domain in full, completed from reference TRBV9 and TRBJ2-7, reads DSGVTQTPKHLITATGQRVTLRCSPRSGDLSVYWYQQSLDQGLQFLIQYYNGEERAKGNILERFSAQQFPDLHSELNLSSLELGDSALYFCASSPRGASGPAGYDEQYFGPGTRLTVT.